This T cell receptor (beta chain) originates from a study of blood T cells in healthy people across ages. Whole-study findings and limits: More naive CD4+ cells and higher diversity marked long-lived donors relative to aged donors.

Remarks on this clonotype: Its specificity is unknown.

The CDR3 contains 18 residues. Trimming took 2 bases from V and 8 from J; bases not matched to a gene: 12. CDR1 and CDR2 from the germline V gene are SGHTA and FQGTGA. PCR was performed a second time for roughly 7 to 11 cycles using a sample-barcoded 5' primer and a J-beta primer mix. TCRdb re-called the 5' RACE reads with MiXCR, one entry per CDR3 protein. The sample consists of about 730,000 distinct CDR3 sequences, 40% to 45% of them appearing once. Peripheral blood, roughly 9.3 milliliters per donor, was collected. This chain connects TRBV7-3 to TRBJ2-1; 13 bases are shared with TRBD2. The sequence derives from a woman aged 55 to 70 in good health. The specimen sequenced was blood. The CDR3 is CASSLYRTSGSDWDEQFF. In nucleotides, the CDR3 is TGTGCCAGCAGCTTATACCGGACTAGCGGGAGTGATTGGGATGAGCAGTTCTTC.